Listed here are 17 T cell receptor beta chains from one sample, sequenced in a study of blood T cell repertoires in COVID-19. The protocol was immunoSEQ multiplex PCR, while the TCRdb copy is restricted to in-frame clones and leaves out a portion. The data contain about 140,000 clones, 65% to 80% of them singletons. Sequences were obtained from peripheral blood. Receptors were obtained from a man between 60 and 70 years old with acute or convalescent COVID-19.

CDR3 sequence (DNA): TGTGCCTGGAGTCAGACAGGGATAGGCTACACCTTC. Protein: CAWSQTGIGYTF. The V gene is TRBV30, the J gene TRBJ1-2, with TRBD1 matching 7 bases. The germline V gene has CDR1 GTSNPN and CDR2 SVGIG (reference sequence). J lost 8 bases, V lost 2 bases, and 5 bases had no gene match. CDR3 length: 12 residues.

This chain connects TRBV5-8 to TRBJ1-2; D gene unclear. This CDR3 region has 12 residues. Trimming stripped 2 bases from V and 6 bases from J, with 8 bases between. Germline V gene data show CDR1 as SGHTS and CDR2 as YDEGEE. CDR3 protein: CASSFSENGYTF. CDR3 nucleotide sequence: TGTGCCAGCAGCTTTTCGGAGAATGGCTACACCTTC.

This chain links TRBV5-4 with TRBJ1-2, with D perhaps matching TRBD1 (6 bases). Between the trimmed V and J ends, which lost 4 bases and 2 bases, there was a span of 15 bases. CDR3 length: 15 residues. The germline gives CDR1 SGHNT, CDR2 YYREEE (reference sequence). The CDR3 DNA is TGTGCCAGCAGCCTGACCGGGACACCGAACTATGGCTACACCTTC. As protein: CASSLTGTPNYGYTF.

The V and J genes are TRBV25-1 and TRBJ1-3; no definite D call. Per the germline V gene, CDR1 is MGHDK and CDR2 is SYGVNS. The CDR3 totals 12 residues. Trimming took 7 bases from V and 1 from J, leaving 5 bases between them. CDR3 protein: CASISSGNTIYF. For the CDR3, the DNA is TGTGCCAGCATCTCTTCTGGAAACACCATATATTTT.

The chain uses TRBV2 and TRBJ2-5; D unclear. This CDR3 region has 11 residues. Per germline, CDR1 SNHLY and CDR2 FYNNEI. V gave up 6 bases and J gave up 5 bases, with 7 bases separating them. In DNA, the CDR3 is TGTGCCAGCAGCGAACAGGAGACCCAGTACTTC. Protein: CASSEQETQYF.

This clone occurred once. V usage is TRBV27 and J usage is TRBJ1-5; D is undetermined. The V end lost 5 bases, the J end lost 2 bases, and 7 bases lay between the germline ends. CDR1 and CDR2 from the germline V gene are MNHEY and SMNVEV (reference sequence). The CDR3 spans 13 residues. The CDR3 coding sequence is TGTGCCAGCAGTATTTATCGCAATCAGCCCCAGCATTTT. Translated: CASSIYRNQPQHF.

The genes are TRBV6-6 and TRBJ2-1, with TRBD1 matching over 8 bases. The CDR3 is 15 amino acids. CDR1 and CDR2 (germline): MNHNY, SVGAGI (reference sequence). The ends lost 7 bases at V and 8 bases at J; junction bases unmatched: 13. The CDR3 protein is CASTLTGTGRDEQFF. CDR3 nucleotides: TGTGCCAGCACCCTAACCGGGACAGGTCGGGATGAGCAGTTCTTC.

V gene TRBV4-1 combines with J gene TRBJ1-2, with D possibly matching TRBD1 (6 bases). V dropped 1 base and J dropped 4 bases, with 13 bases sitting between them. Germline CDR1 is MGHRA and CDR2 is YSYEKL. The CDR3 has 15 amino acids. CDR3 DNA: TGCGCCAGCAGCCAAGCAGCAGGGGAACTCTATGGCTACACCTTC. It encodes CASSQAAGELYGYTF.

In this sample, this clone turned up once. The CDR3 region has the DNA TGTGCCAGCAGTTCCCATGGGGCCATGCCGTCGACGGTC. This sequence encodes CASSSHGAMPSTV. The V gene is TRBV28, the J gene TRBJ2-7; possibly TRBD1 for D (5 bases). The CDR3 consists of 13 residues. Germline assignment: CDR1 MDHEN and CDR2 SYDVKM.

A single count supports this clone. V gene TRBV28 combines with J gene TRBJ1-3; TRBD1 might be the D (6 bases). Germline V lookup: CDR1 MDHEN, CDR2 SYDVKM. The CDR3 has 15 amino acids. Trimming removed 6 bases from V and 0 bases from J, with 12 bases in between. This CDR3 is CASSRGQFSGNTIYF. CDR3 in DNA: TGTGCCAGCAGCCGCGGACAGTTCTCTGGAAACACCATATATTTT.

The chain carries TRBV15 and TRBJ2-1, with D possibly being TRBD2 (6 bases). V lost 4 bases and J lost 3, with 13 bases in between. The CDR3 sequence is 15 residues long. CDR1 is LNHNV and CDR2 is YYDKDF in the germline V gene (reference sequence). In nucleotides, the CDR3 is TGTGCCACCAGCATCGGCGGGATTAGCTACAATGAGCAGTTCTTC. This translates into CATSIGGISYNEQFF.

The rearrangement joins TRBV7-8 to TRBJ2-5; perhaps TRBD2 as D (6 bases). The CDR3 has 15 amino acids. Trimming stripped 1 base from V and 7 bases from J, with 16 bases between. CDR1 and CDR2 from the germline V gene are SGHVS and FQNEAQ. CDR3 bases: TGTGCCAGCAGCTTAGACGGGGGAGACTGGGGGACCCAGTACTTC. Amino acids: CASSLDGGDWGTQYF.

This clone appeared many times. The chain has TRBV28 and TRBJ1-1, with a tentative D call TRBD1 (5 bases). Trimming pared 5 bases from V and 8 bases from J, leaving 21 bases between. Per the germline V gene, CDR1 is MDHEN and CDR2 is SYDVKM. The CDR3 consists of 15 residues. CDR3 sequence: CASSGGRTDRPEAFF. DNA for the CDR3: TGTGCCAGCAGTGGGGGGAGGACGGACCGTCCAGAAGCTTTCTTT. Full variable domain (rest looked up from reference TRBV28 and TRBJ1-1): DVKVTQSSRYLVKRTGEKVFLECVQDMDHENMFWYRQDPGLGLRLIYFSYDVKMKEKGDIPEGYSVSREKKERFSLILESASTNQTSMYLCASSGGRTDRPEAFFGQGTRLTVV.

The chain is built from TRBV6-5 and TRBJ2-7, with D possibly matching TRBD2 (6 bases). Looked up from germline, CDR1 is MNHEY and CDR2 is SVGAGI. Trimming left V 0 bases short and J 3 bases short, with 15 bases between. This CDR3 has 16 residues. CDR3 nucleotides: TGTGCCAGCAGTTACTCGACCCCGGGTAGCGGCTACGAGCAGTACTTC. It encodes CASSYSTPGSGYEQYF.

This clone was recorded only once. The rearrangement uses TRBV9 and TRBJ2-3; D unclear. The CDR3 extends over 13 amino acids. From germline, CDR1 is SGDLS and CDR2 YYNGEE. The germline V and J ends were trimmed by 0 bases and 1 base, with 3 bases remaining between them. The CDR3 coding sequence is TGTGCCAGCAGCGTAGGAGGCACAGATACGCAGTATTTT. Its protein is CASSVGGTDTQYF.

V and J are TRBV11-2 and TRBJ1-3; D unclear. The CDR3 covers 16 residues. In germline, CDR1 is SGHAT, CDR2 FQNNGV. Trimming took off 2 bases at V and 1 base at J, with 12 bases between the two ends. The CDR3 reads CASSLMSAASGNTIYF. As DNA, the CDR3 is TGTGCCAGCAGCTTAATGTCAGCAGCGTCTGGAAACACCATATATTTT.

This chain links TRBV2 with TRBJ2-5; 8 positions match TRBD2. This CDR3 spans 14 amino acids. Trimming took 3 bases from V and 4 from J; bases not matched to a gene: 4. The germline gives CDR1 SNHLY, CDR2 FYNNEI. The CDR3 coding sequence is TGTGCCAGCAGTGATGTCGCGGGAGGAGAGACCCAGTACTTC. Translated, it gives CASSDVAGGETQYF.